This T cell receptor beta chain was sequenced during a study of cytomegalovirus exposure and HLA in healthy donors. Remarks on this clone: Its cognate antigen is unknown.

PCR amplification relied on 60 Vbeta primers (plus 13 Jbeta primers). Assay used: immunoSEQ multiplex PCR; TCRdb lists only in-frame clones, some missing. The sample lists about 130,000 clones, approximately 80% occurring once. Study results and caveats: Being productive about 87% or about 30% of the time was typical of most TCR beta V segments in an earlier analysis.

This TCR was sampled from a girl under 10 years old in good health and CMV-seronegative. Sequenced input: PBMCs.

The CDR3 loop reads CASSPDSSGNTIYF. CDR3 sequence (DNA): TGTGCCAGCAGCCCTGACAGCTCTGGAAACACCATATATTTT. This chain uses TRBV5-4 with TRBJ1-3; D is perhaps TRBD1 (5 bases). Per germline, CDR1 SGHNT and CDR2 YYREEE (reference sequence). Trimming took off 4 bases at V and 0 bases at J, with 8 bases between the two ends. The CDR3 consists of 14 residues.